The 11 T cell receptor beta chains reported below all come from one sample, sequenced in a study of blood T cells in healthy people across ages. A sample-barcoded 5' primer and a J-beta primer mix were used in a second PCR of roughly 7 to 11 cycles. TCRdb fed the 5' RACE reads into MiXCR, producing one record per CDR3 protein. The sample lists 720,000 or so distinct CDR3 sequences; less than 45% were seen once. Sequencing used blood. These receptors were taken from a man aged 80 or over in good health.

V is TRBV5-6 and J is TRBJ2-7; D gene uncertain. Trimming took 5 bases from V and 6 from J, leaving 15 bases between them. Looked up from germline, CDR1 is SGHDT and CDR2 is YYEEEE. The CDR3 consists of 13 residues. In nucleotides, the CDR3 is TGTGCCAGCAGTTCCCGCCGGGCTGGCGAGCAGTACTTC. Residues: CASSSRRAGEQYF.

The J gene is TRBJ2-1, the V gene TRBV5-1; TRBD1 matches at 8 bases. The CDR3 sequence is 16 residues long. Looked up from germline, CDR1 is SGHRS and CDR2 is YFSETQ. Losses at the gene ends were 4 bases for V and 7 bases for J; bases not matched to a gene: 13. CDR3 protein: CASSPGQGWDINEQFF. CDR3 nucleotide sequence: TGCGCCAGCAGCCCTGGACAGGGCTGGGATATAAATGAGCAGTTCTTC.

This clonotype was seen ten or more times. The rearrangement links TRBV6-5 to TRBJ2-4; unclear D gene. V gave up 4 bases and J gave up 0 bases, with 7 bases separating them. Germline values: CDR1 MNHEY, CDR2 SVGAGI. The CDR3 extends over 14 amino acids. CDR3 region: CASSSNLAKNIQYF. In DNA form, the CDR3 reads TGTGCCAGCAGTTCGAATCTAGCCAAAAACATTCAGTACTTC.

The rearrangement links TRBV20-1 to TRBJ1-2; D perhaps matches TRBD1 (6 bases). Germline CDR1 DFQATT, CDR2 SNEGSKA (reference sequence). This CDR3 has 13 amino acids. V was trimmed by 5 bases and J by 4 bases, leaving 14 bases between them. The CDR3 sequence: CSAPGTRSYGYTF. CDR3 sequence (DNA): TGCAGTGCTCCCGGGACAAGATCCTATGGCTACACCTTC.

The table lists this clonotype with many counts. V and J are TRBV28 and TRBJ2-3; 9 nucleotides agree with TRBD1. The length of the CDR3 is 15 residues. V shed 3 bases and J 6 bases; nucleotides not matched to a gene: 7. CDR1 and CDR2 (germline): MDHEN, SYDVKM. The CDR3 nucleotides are TGTGCCAGCAGTTTTGGAGGGACAGGGAGGGATACGCAGTATTTT. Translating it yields CASSFGGTGRDTQYF.

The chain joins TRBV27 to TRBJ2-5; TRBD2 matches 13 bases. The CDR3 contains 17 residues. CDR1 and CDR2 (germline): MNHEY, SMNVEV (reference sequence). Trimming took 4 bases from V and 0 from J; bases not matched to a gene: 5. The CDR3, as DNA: TGTGCCAGCAGTTCGGGGACTAGCGGGATATACCAAGAGACCCAGTACTTC. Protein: CASSSGTSGIYQETQYF.

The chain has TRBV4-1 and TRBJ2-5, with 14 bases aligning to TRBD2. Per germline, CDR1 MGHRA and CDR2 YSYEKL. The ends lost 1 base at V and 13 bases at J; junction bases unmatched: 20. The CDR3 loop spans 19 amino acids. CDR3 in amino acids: CASSQVPTSGRALAGERYF. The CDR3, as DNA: TGCGCCAGCAGCCAAGTTCCGACTAGCGGGAGGGCCCTAGCAGGGGAGCGGTACTTC.

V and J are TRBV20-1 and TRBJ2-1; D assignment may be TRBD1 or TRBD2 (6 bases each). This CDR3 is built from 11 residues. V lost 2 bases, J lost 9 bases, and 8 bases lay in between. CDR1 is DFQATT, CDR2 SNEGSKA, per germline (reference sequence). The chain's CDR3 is CSARTGAEQFF. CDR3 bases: TGCAGTGCTAGAACGGGGGCTGAGCAGTTCTTC.

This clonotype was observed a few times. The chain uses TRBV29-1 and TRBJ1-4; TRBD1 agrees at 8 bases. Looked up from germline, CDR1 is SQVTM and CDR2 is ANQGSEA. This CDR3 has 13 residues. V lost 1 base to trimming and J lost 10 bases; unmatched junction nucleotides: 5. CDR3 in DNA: TGCAGCGTTGAAGGACAGGGGTATGGAAAACTGTTTTTT. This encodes CSVEGQGYGKLFF. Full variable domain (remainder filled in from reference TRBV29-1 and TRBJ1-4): SAVISQKPSRDICQRGTSLTIQCQVDSQVTMMFWYRQQPGQSLTLIATANQGSEATYESGFVIDKFPISRPNLTFSTLTVSNMSPEDSSIYLCSVEGQGYGKLFFGSGTQLSVL.

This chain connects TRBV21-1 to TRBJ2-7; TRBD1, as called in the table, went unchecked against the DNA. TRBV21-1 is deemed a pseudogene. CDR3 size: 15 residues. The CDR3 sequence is CASSKMDRPTYEQYF. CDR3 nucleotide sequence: TGTGCCAGCAGCAAAATGGACAGGCCGACCTACGAGCAGTACTTC.

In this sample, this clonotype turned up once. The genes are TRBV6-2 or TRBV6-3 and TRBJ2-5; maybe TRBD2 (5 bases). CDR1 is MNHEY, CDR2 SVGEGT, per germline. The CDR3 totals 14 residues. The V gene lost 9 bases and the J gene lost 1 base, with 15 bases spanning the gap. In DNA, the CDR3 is TGTGCCAGTACCTTCAGCGGTCGCCAAGAGACCCAGTACTTC. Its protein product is CASTFSGRQETQYF.